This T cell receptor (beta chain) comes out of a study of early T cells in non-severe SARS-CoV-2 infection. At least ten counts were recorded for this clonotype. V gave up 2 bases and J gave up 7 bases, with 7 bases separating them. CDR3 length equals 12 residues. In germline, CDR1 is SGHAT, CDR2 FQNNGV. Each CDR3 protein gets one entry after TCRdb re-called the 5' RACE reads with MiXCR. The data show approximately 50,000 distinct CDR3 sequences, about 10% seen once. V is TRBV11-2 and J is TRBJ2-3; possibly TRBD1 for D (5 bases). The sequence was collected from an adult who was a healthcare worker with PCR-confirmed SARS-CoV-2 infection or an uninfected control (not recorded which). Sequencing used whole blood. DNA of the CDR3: TGTGCCAGCAGCTTAACGGACAATACGCAGTATTTT. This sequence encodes CASSLTDNTQYF. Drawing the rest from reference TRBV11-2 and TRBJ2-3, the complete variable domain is EAGVAQSPRYKIIEKRQSVAFWCNPISGHATLYWYQQILGQGPKLLIQFQNNGVVDDSQLPKDRFSAERLKGVDSTLKIQPAKLEDSAVYLCASSLTDNTQYFGPGTRLTVL.